The 12 T cell receptor beta chains presented below share a single source sample, sequenced in a study of post-analysis software for immune sequencing data. Study-wide findings and caveats: Controls had lower frequencies than patients of four or five TRBV segments, which included TRBV5-6, TRBV5-1 and TRBV20-1.

No antigen has been identified for these receptors. Unique molecular identifiers were present in the TCR beta cDNA libraries. TCRdb analysed the PCR reads with MiXCR anew, one entry per CDR3 protein. The sample shows 820,000 or so distinct CDR3 sequences, about 50% of them seen only once. Sequenced input: blood. These receptors were obtained from a girl aged 10 to 17 with multiple sclerosis.

The chain employs TRBV13 and TRBJ1-2; tentative D call: TRBD1 (6 bases). The CDR3 totals 17 residues. Trimming removed 2 bases at V and 4 bases at J, with 20 bases between. The germline V gene encodes CDR1 PRHDT and CDR2 FYEKMQ (reference sequence). The CDR3 region is CASSLWGAKNMAYGYTF. CDR3 nucleotides: TGTGCCAGCAGCTTATGGGGGGCGAAAAATATGGCCTATGGCTACACCTTC.

The chain employs TRBV20-1 and TRBJ2-1; a possible D gene is TRBD2 (5 bases). The CDR3 contains 15 residues. From germline, CDR1 is DFQATT and CDR2 SNEGSKA (reference sequence). Trimming cost V 3 bases and J 4 bases, with 16 bases left between them. CDR3 in amino acids: CSARPSGRGYNEQFF. The CDR3 bases are TGCAGTGCTAGGCCGAGCGGCCGGGGATACAATGAGCAGTTCTTC.

The chain has TRBV18 and TRBJ1-6; D is uncertain. CDR1 and CDR2 (germline): KGHSH, LQKENI. The CDR3 extends over 13 amino acids. The V end was cut by 1 base, the J end by 10 bases, with 8 bases between. CDR3 amino acids: CASSPLEWSPLHF. For the CDR3, the DNA is TGTGCCAGCTCACCACTTGAATGGTCACCCCTCCACTTT.

This sequence joins TRBV15 and TRBJ2-6; D possibly corresponds to TRBD2 (5 bases). This CDR3 has 15 residues. In germline, CDR1 is LNHNV, CDR2 YYDKDF (reference sequence). V was shortened by 4 bases and J by 0 bases, with 7 bases between the two germline ends. CDR3 residues: CATSNGLSGANVLTF. The CDR3, as DNA: TGTGCCACCAGCAACGGACTCTCTGGGGCCAACGTCCTGACTTTC.

On this clonotype itself: At one boundary the junction diverges from the germline segment, which might be a read error. The gene calls are TRBV5-1 and TRBJ2-3; 7 bases map to TRBD2. Germline V gene lookup returns CDR1 SGHRS and CDR2 YFSETQ. This CDR3 is 17 amino acids long. The CDR3 protein is CARSLATGLSGTDTQYF. As DNA, the CDR3 is TGCGCCAGGAGCTTGGCTACGGGACTATCGGGCACAGATACGCAGTATTTT.

This clonotype was seen once. V usage is TRBV20-1 and J usage is TRBJ2-5; a weak D match, TRBD1 (7 bases). Germline CDR1 and CDR2: DFQATT and SNEGSKA (reference sequence). There are 15 residues in the CDR3. The V end lost 3 bases, the J end lost 4 bases, and 18 bases lay between the germline ends. The CDR3 coding sequence is TGCAGTGCTAGGGATCGCAGGGGGGTGGCAGAGACCCAGTACTTC. Translation gives CSARDRRGVAETQYF.

This clonotype was observed once. The rearrangement joins TRBV12-3 or TRBV12-4 to TRBJ2-2, with 9 bases identical to TRBD2. This CDR3 has 15 amino acids. The J segment lost 7 bases and the V segment lost 5 bases, leaving 8 bases of the junction unmatched. CDR3 sequence (DNA): TGTGCCAGCAGTGGCAGCGGGAGGCTTGGCGGGGAGCTGTTTTTT. It codes for CASSGSGRLGGELFF.

The J gene is TRBJ1-4, the V gene TRBV12-3 or TRBV12-4; the D is unclear. The ends were cut back, 5 bases at V and 6 bases at J, with 16 bases in the middle. The CDR3 has 15 residues. CDR3 sequence reads: CASSPDSGQDEKLFF. CDR3 DNA: TGTGCCAGCAGTCCCGATTCTGGGCAGGATGAAAAACTGTTTTTT.

This clonotype appeared a few times. The V call is TRBV13, the J call TRBJ2-5, with 8 bases matching TRBD2. Germline assignment: CDR1 PRHDT and CDR2 FYEKMQ (reference sequence). With V trimmed by 3 bases and J by 5 bases, 11 bases remained unmatched. CDR3 length equals 16 residues. The CDR3 nucleotides are TGTGCCAGCAGCTTTAAGCGGGAGTTAAAGGATGAGACCCAGTACTTC. This sequence encodes CASSFKRELKDETQYF.

The chain is built from TRBV6-6 and TRBJ1-3; D is ambiguous. This CDR3 has 15 residues. Trimming took off 2 bases at V and 0 bases at J, with 8 bases between the two ends. Per the germline V gene, CDR1 is MNHNY and CDR2 is SVGAGI (reference sequence). The CDR3 is CASSYGPNSGNTIYF. CDR3 sequence (DNA): TGTGCCAGCAGTTACGGGCCGAACTCTGGAAACACCATATATTTT.

The chain has TRBV20-1 and TRBJ2-1, with D uncertain. CDR3 length equals 13 residues. Germline V gives CDR1 DFQATT, CDR2 SNEGSKA (reference sequence). Trimming pared 5 bases from V and 4 bases from J, leaving 12 bases between. The chain's CDR3 is CSASIPVYNEQFF. The DNA for the CDR3 is TGCAGTGCTTCTATACCGGTTTACAATGAGCAGTTCTTC.

There are a few counts of this clonotype. The chain has TRBV15 and TRBJ2-7; 7 bases line up with TRBD1. The CDR3 loop spans 15 amino acids. Germline lookup yields CDR1 LNHNV and CDR2 YYDKDF (reference sequence). V was pared by 0 bases and J by 3 bases, with 5 bases of the junction left unmatched. The CDR3 loop is CATSRDARGLYEQYF. CDR3 DNA sequence: TGTGCCACCAGCAGAGATGCAAGGGGGCTCTACGAGCAGTACTTC. Variable domain in full (rest from reference TRBV15 and TRBJ2-7): DAMVIQNPRYQVTQFGKPVTLSCSQTLNHNVMYWYQQKSSQAPKLLFHYYDKDFNNEADTPDNFQSRRPNTSFCFLDIRSPGLGDTAMYLCATSRDARGLYEQYFGPGTRLTVT.